Listed below are T cell receptor beta chains from one sample, sequenced in a study of OX40 agonist ivuxolimab in advanced cancers. Using immunoSEQ multiplex PCR, the repertoire was profiled, and TCRdb retains in-frame clones only, with some absent. Of tens of thousands of clones listed, 86% are singletons. The source was CD4+ or CD8+ T cells sorted from blood, collected in a trial of the OX40 agonist ivuxolimab. The origin of the receptors is an adult with an advanced solid tumor such as melanoma, head and neck, liver or kidney cancer. The CDR3 runs from the conserved cysteine through the conserved F or W. The D gene is left open where the match is weak. The listing skips clone size in some rows; elsewhere it reads once, few, many or a size class.

d_gene	j_gene	abundance	v_gene	CDR3aa	CDR3nt
-	TRBJ1-2	-	TRBV30	CAWSVSSSLGVGYTF	TGTGCCTGGAGTGTATCGTCCAGTTTAGGGGTTGGCTACACCTTC
-	TRBJ2-5	once	TRBV6-1	CASSEIGSVQETQYF	TGTGCCAGCAGTGAAATAGGCTCAGTCCAAGAGACCCAGTACTTC
-	TRBJ2-3	-	TRBV7-6	CASSTTFVSDTQYF	TGTGCCAGCAGTACGACGTTTGTTTCTGATACGCAGTATTTT
TRBD2	TRBJ2-3	-	TRBV7-6	CASSLDASGGARTDTQYF	TGTGCCAGCAGCTTAGATGCTAGCGGGGGGGCCCGGACAGATACGCAGTATTTT
TRBD2	TRBJ2-3	few	TRBV11-2	CASSLGRGRSRGTDTQYF	TGTGCCAGCAGCTTAGGACGCGGGAGGTCGAGGGGCACAGATACGCAGTATTTT
TRBD2	TRBJ2-6	-	TRBV2	CASRTGDGRARSGANVLTF	TGTGCCAGCAGGACGGGGGACGGGAGGGCCAGGTCTGGGGCCAACGTCCTGACTTTC
TRBD2	TRBJ2-5	-	TRBV10-3	CATRSASGETQYF	TGTGCCACCCGGAGTGCTAGCGGGGAGACCCAGTACTTC
-	TRBJ1-2	-	TRBV2	CASMGGLGYGYTF	TGTGCCAGCATGGGAGGGTTAGGGTATGGCTACACCTTC
-	TRBJ2-7	-	TRBV11-2	CASTGQRASYEQYF	TGTGCCAGCACCGGTCAGCGGGCCTCCTACGAGCAGTACTTC
-	TRBJ2-1	-	TRBV10-3	CAISGAGGPNNEQFF	TGTGCCATCAGTGGGGCAGGGGGGCCTAACAATGAGCAGTTCTTC
-	TRBJ1-4	-	TRBV2	CASRIFGSNEKLFF	TGTGCCAGCAGAATTTTTGGCTCTAATGAAAAACTGTTTTTT
-	TRBJ2-7	-	TRBV23-1	CASRRGSLSSYEQYF	TGCGCCAGCAGGAGAGGCTCCCTCAGCTCCTACGAGCAGTACTTC
-	TRBJ2-2	-	TRBV5-1	CASSYAGETGELFF	TGCGCCAGCAGCTACGCAGGGGAGACCGGGGAGCTGTTTTTT
TRBD2	TRBJ2-5	-	TRBV10-3	CAISSLAGIAGGETQYF	TGTGCCATCAGCTCCCTCGCCGGGATAGCGGGGGGAGAGACCCAGTACTTC
-	TRBJ2-5	-	TRBV7-3	CASSLVGREETQYF	TGTGCCAGCAGCTTAGTGGGCAGGGAAGAGACCCAGTACTTC
-	TRBJ1-2	-	TRBV29-1	CSVARGEDYGYTF	TGCAGCGTTGCCAGGGGAGAGGACTATGGCTACACCTTC
-	TRBJ1-1	-	TRBV18	CASSPPLNTEAFF	TGTGCCAGCTCACCACCGTTGAACACTGAAGCTTTCTTT
TRBD2	TRBJ2-3	-	TRBV7-9	CASSPEGAGGTDTQYF	TGTGCCAGCAGCCCCGAAGGAGCGGGGGGCACAGATACGCAGTATTTT
-	TRBJ2-7	-	TRBV10-2	CASSDSRPSYEQYF	TGCGCCAGCAGTGACTCCAGGCCCTCCTACGAGCAGTACTTC
-	TRBJ2-2	-	TRBV7-9	CASSSRTANRNTGELFF	TGTGCCAGCAGCTCCCGGACAGCAAACAGGAACACCGGGGAGCTGTTTTTT
-	TRBJ2-3	-	TRBV21-1	CASSKAGTGVLDTQYF	TGTGCCAGCAGCAAAGCGGGGACGGGGGTCCTAGATACGCAGTATTTT
TRBD2	TRBJ2-1	-	TRBV9	CASSAPNTSGGHSYNEQFF	TGTGCCAGCAGCGCACCTAACACTAGCGGGGGTCACTCCTACAATGAGCAGTTCTTC
-	TRBJ2-7	-	TRBV5-5	CASSLDTWSYEQYF	TGTGCCAGCAGCTTGGATACTTGGTCCTACGAGCAGTACTTC
TRBD2	TRBJ2-3	once	TRBV11-3	CASSTGTSRDTQYF	TGTGCCAGCAGCACCGGGACTAGCAGGGATACGCAGTATTTT
-	TRBJ2-1	-	TRBV27	CASSPPGWGQNEQFF	TGTGCCAGCAGTCCCCCGGGCTGGGGTCAAAATGAGCAGTTCTTC
-	TRBJ2-5	-	TRBV18	CASSLLGQPQETQYF	TGTGCCAGCTCACTACTCGGACAGCCGCAAGAGACCCAGTACTTC
-	TRBJ2-7	-	TRBV6-5	CASKNGQGPYYEQYF	TGTGCCAGCAAGAACGGGCAGGGACCCTACTACGAGCAGTACTTC
-	TRBJ1-1	-	TRBV6-5	CASSDWLDTEAFF	TGTGCCAGCAGTGACTGGCTGGATACTGAAGCTTTCTTT
-	TRBJ2-3	-	TRBV10-3	CAISDSRRVNTQYF	TGTGCCATCAGTGACTCCCGTCGGGTAAATACGCAGTATTTT
TRBD2	TRBJ2-5	-	TRBV9	CASSGTSGRETQYF	TGTGCCAGCAGCGGTACTAGCGGGAGAGAGACCCAGTACTTC
TRBD2	TRBJ2-5	-	TRBV9	CASSFGLAGGIETQYF	TGTGCCAGCAGCTTCGGACTAGCGGGCGGAATCGAGACCCAGTACTTC
-	TRBJ2-3	-	TRBV11-2	CASSATGITDTQYF	TGTGCCAGCAGCGCCACAGGGATCACAGATACGCAGTATTTT
-	TRBJ2-1	-	TRBV7-8	CASSSRGSYNEQFF	TGTGCCAGCAGCAGCAGGGGATCCTACAATGAGCAGTTCTTC
-	TRBJ2-5	-	TRBV5-5	CASSQVHQETQYF	TGTGCCAGCAGCCAGGTCCACCAAGAGACCCAGTACTTC
TRBD1	TRBJ1-2	-	TRBV6-1	CASEDRDGGYTF	TGTGCCAGCGAGGACAGGGATGGTGGCTACACCTTC
-	TRBJ2-7	-	TRBV5-6	CASSPPVGSYEQYF	TGTGCCAGCAGCCCCCCAGTTGGGTCCTACGAGCAGTACTTC
TRBD2	TRBJ2-3	-	TRBV15	CATSRGASGRPTDTQYF	TGTGCCACCAGCAGGGGTGCTAGCGGGAGGCCCACAGATACGCAGTATTTT
-	TRBJ1-2	-	TRBV28	CASSPTGIYGYTF	TGTGCCAGCAGTCCTACAGGGATATATGGCTACACCTTC
-	TRBJ1-2	-	TRBV27	CASTPRDNKYGYTF	TGTGCCAGCACCCCCAGGGACAACAAGTATGGCTACACCTTC
-	TRBJ2-7	-	TRBV28	CASIPTRRGPYEQYF	TGTGCCAGCATTCCCACCAGGAGGGGCCCCTACGAGCAGTACTTC
TRBD1	TRBJ1-3	-	TRBV18	CASSPAGQGVSGNTIYF	TGTGCCAGCTCACCAGCGGGACAGGGGGTTTCTGGAAACACCATATATTTT
-	TRBJ2-1	-	TRBV9	CASSVDGGPLDEQFF	TGTGCCAGCAGCGTAGACGGGGGGCCATTGGATGAGCAGTTCTTC
-	TRBJ2-7	-	TRBV5-1	CASSLAGQGPSGEQYF	TGCGCCAGCAGCTTGGCTGGCCAGGGGCCCTCGGGCGAGCAGTACTTC
TRBD1	TRBJ2-1	-	TRBV6-1	CASSGGQGSSYNEQFF	TGTGCCAGCAGTGGCGGACAGGGAAGCTCCTACAATGAGCAGTTCTTC
-	TRBJ2-3	-	TRBV28	CASSLSLTGDTQYF	TGTGCCAGCAGTTTATCCCTGACGGGGGATACGCAGTATTTT
TRBD1	TRBJ1-2	-	TRBV10-3	CAISPSGGSNYGYTF	TGTGCCATCAGTCCCTCAGGGGGCTCGAACTATGGCTACACCTTC
-	TRBJ1-4	once	TRBV6-1	CASSVPVGLGGEKLFF	TGTGCCAGCAGTGTCCCGGTTGGCCTCGGAGGTGAAAAACTGTTTTTT